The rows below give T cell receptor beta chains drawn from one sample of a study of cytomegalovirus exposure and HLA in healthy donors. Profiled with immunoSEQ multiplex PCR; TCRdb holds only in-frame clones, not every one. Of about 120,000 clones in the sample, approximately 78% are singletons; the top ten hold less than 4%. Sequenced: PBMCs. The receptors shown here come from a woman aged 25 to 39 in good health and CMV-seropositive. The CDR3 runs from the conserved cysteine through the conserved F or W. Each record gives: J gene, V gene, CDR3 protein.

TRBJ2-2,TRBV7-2,CASGQGIVFDTGELFF
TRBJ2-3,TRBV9,CASSLRDRVSTDTQYF
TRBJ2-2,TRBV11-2,CASSSHQVTGELFF
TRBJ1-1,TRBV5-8,CASSASRGHQAFF
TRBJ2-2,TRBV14,CASSPPGQGGTGELFF
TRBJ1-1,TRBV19,CASSRGGRDTEAFF
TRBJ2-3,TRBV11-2,CASGRTGGVGDTQYF
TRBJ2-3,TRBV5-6,CASSLAGGSTDTQYF
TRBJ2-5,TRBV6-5,CASSYPPLETQYF
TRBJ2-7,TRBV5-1,CASSLSGQAYEQYF
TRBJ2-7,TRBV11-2,CASSPTKRDRGNSYEQYF
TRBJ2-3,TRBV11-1,CASSLSGWDTDTQYF
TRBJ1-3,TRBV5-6,CASTPGGPGNTIYF
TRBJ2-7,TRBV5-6,CASSLKTGTYEQYF
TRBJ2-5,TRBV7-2,CASSLVVLAGVQETQYF
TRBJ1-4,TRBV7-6,CASSLESRGDNRNEKLFF
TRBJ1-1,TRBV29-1,CSVESGRLEAFF
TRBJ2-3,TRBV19,CASKPAGADTQYF
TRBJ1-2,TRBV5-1,CASSLDRDGYTF
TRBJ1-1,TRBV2,CASRTLSDTEAFF
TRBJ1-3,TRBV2,CASSVSGYGNTIYF
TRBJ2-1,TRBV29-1,CSVYRTTGVNEQFF
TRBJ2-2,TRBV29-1,CSVETGITGELFF
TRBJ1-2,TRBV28,CASSRPGGSTTGYTF
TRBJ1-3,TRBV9,CASSVAAGGNSGNTIYF
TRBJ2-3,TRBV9,CASSGVAGTQYF
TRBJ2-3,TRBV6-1,CASSEAPGGTDTQYF
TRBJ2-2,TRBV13,CASSHRAGGYTGELFF
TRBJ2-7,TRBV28,CASNPSGRGTYEQYF
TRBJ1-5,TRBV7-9,CSSSSSLAGGKHQPQHF
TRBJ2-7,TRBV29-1,CSALLGVRQYF
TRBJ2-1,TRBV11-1,CASSLRLSSYNEQFF
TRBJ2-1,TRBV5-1,CASSLNWAGANNEQFF
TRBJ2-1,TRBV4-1,CASSQAAGTTYNEQFF
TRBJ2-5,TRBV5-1,CASSLTSGGYQETQYF
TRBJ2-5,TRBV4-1,CASSQVGASGDLRETQYF
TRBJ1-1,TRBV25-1,CASSGRMNTEAFF
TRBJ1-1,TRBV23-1,CASSTRSWTENTEAFF
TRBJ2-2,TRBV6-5,CASSYGTATGELFF
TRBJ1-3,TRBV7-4,CASSLDGRVKPGNTIYF
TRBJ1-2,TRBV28,CASSLRRNGLYGYTF
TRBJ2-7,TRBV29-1,CSVHGTPGYEQYF
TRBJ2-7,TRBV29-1,CSVDWGQDEQYF
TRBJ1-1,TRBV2,CASSEALRVSEAFF
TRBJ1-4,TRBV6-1,CASSFGTGGGEKLFF
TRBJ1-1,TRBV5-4,CASSPQGVNTEAFF
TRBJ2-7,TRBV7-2,CASSPRQGYEQYF
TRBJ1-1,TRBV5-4,CASSKRQSTEAFF
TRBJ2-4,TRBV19,CASSRPGIAKNIQYF
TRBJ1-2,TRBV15,CATSRDRTGWDGYTF
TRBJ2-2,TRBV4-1,CASSQGARGQDTGELFF
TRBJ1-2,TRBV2,CASNTYPGAGGYTF
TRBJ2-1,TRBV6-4,CASSSSGGVNEQFF
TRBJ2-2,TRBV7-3,CASSLRGQPLRNTGELFF
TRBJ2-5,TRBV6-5,CASSLSRGLRETQYF
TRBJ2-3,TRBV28,CASSLGSSSTDTQYF
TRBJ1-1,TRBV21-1,CASSNLGREVAGAEAFF
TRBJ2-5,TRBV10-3,CAISGVAGAQETQYF
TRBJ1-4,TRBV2,CASSERGWEKLFF
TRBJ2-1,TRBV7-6,CASSLVIANEQFF